This passage covers 28 T cell receptor beta chains from one sample sequenced in a study of CD8 T cells in ankylosing spondylitis. TCRdb ran MiXCR on the 5' RACE reads and lists one entry per CDR3 protein. The sample shows 220,000 or so distinct CDR3 sequences, roughly a tenth of them seen only once. The material sequenced was blood, either unsorted or a sorted T cell fraction (not recorded which). These receptors originate from a male donor with ankylosing spondylitis or in good health (not recorded which).

This clonotype showed up many times. This chain joins TRBV14 and TRBJ2-1; 10 bases match TRBD2. In germline, CDR1 is SGHDN, CDR2 FVKESK. The CDR3 sequence is 16 residues long. After removal of 2 bases from V and 5 bases from J, the junction contained 6 bases not matched to a gene. Here the CDR3 DNA reads TGTGCCAGCAGCCAATATCTCACTAGCGGGGACAATGAGCAGTTCTTC. Residues: CASSQYLTSGDNEQFF.

This clonotype has just a few counts. The chain combines TRBV5-6 with TRBJ2-7; D remains unclear. CDR1 SGHDT and CDR2 YYEEEE come from the germline V gene. Trimming removed 4 bases from V and 0 bases from J, with 8 bases in between. The CDR3 covers 13 residues. The CDR3 sequence: CASSVISSYEQYF. The DNA of the CDR3 is TGTGCCAGCAGCGTCATCAGCTCCTACGAGCAGTACTTC.

The V and J genes are TRBV18 and TRBJ1-2; unclear D gene. V lost 3 bases and J 0 bases, leaving 8 bases between the germline ends. The germline V gene has CDR1 KGHSH and CDR2 LQKENI. The CDR3 is 14 amino acids. The CDR3 DNA follows: TGTGCCAGCTCACCTCCAAGAGCTAACTATGGCTACACCTTC. Translation gives CASSPPRANYGYTF.

This clonotype was seen a few times. The chain is built from TRBV11-2 and TRBJ2-3, with a tentative D call TRBD2 (7 bases). The CDR3 length is 19 residues. V was shortened by 2 bases and J by 0 bases, with 21 bases between the two germline ends. Germline CDR1 is SGHAT and CDR2 is FQNNGV. The CDR3 loop is CASSLILGGGPLSTDTQYF. CDR3 DNA: TGTGCCAGCAGCTTAATCCTAGGGGGGGGCCCTCTTAGCACAGATACGCAGTATTTT. Based on the CDR3 plus reference TRBV11-2 and TRBJ2-3, the full variable domain is EAGVAQSPRYKIIEKRQSVAFWCNPISGHATLYWYQQILGQGPKLLIQFQNNGVVDDSQLPKDRFSAERLKGVDSTLKIQPAKLEDSAVYLCASSLILGGGPLSTDTQYFGPGTRLTVL.

Only a few counts were recorded for this clonotype. The genes are TRBV28 and TRBJ1-5; 8 bases are a match to TRBD1. CDR1 and CDR2 from the germline V gene are MDHEN and SYDVKM. With V trimmed by 4 bases and J by 3 bases, 8 bases remained unmatched. CDR3 size: 16 residues. The CDR3 spells CASSSTSGQDNQPQHF. The CDR3 DNA reads TGTGCCAGCAGTTCCACCTCGGGACAGGACAATCAGCCCCAGCATTTT.

This clonotype was detected ten times or more. The genes are TRBV6-1 and TRBJ1-3; D possibly corresponds to TRBD1 (5 bases). V was shortened by 11 bases and J by 0 bases, with 11 bases between the two germline ends. The CDR3 is made up of 13 amino acids. From germline, CDR1 is MNHNS and CDR2 SASEGT. The CDR3 reads CAARGFSGNTIYF. The CDR3, as DNA: TGTGCCGCCCGGGGGTTCTCTGGAAACACCATATATTTT.

This chain joins TRBV20-1 and TRBJ1-5; no firm D call. Germline V lookup: CDR1 DFQATT, CDR2 SNEGSKA (reference sequence). Trimming left V 6 bases short and J 3 bases short, with 21 bases between. This CDR3 comprises 16 residues. For the CDR3, the DNA is TGCAGTGCACGCGCGAGGCTGGGCTCTATCAATCAGCCCCAGCATTTT. Residues: CSARARLGSINQPQHF.

Ten or more counts support this clonotype. J is TRBJ1-1 and V is TRBV5-1; no clear D gene. Looked up from germline, CDR1 is SGHRS and CDR2 is YFSETQ. The germline V and J ends were trimmed by 6 bases and 1 base, with 7 bases remaining between them. This CDR3 has 12 amino acids. CDR3 sequence: CASTAQNTEAFF. CDR3 coding DNA: TGCGCCAGCACCGCACAGAACACTGAAGCTTTCTTT.

This clonotype was recorded many times. The chain employs TRBV7-8 and TRBJ1-4; weak D call: TRBD1 (6 bases). From germline, CDR1 is SGHVS and CDR2 FQNEAQ. V was cut by 5 bases and J by 5 bases, with 18 bases left in between. The CDR3 is 16 residues long. The CDR3: CASSPGVQGANEKLFF. The CDR3, as DNA: TGTGCCAGCAGCCCGGGAGTACAGGGCGCAAATGAAAAACTGTTTTTT.

This clonotype was picked up many times. The chain couples TRBV7-9 to TRBJ2-1; D might be TRBD1 or TRBD2, each matching 5 bases. Germline CDR1 and CDR2: SEHNR and FQNEAQ (reference sequence). There are 16 residues in the CDR3. V shed 2 bases and J shed 10 bases, with 21 bases lying between them. The CDR3: CASSLLGTPLTGEQFF. The CDR3 DNA reads TGTGCCAGCAGCTTACTCGGGACCCCGCTCACTGGGGAGCAGTTCTTC. The whole variable domain, filled in from reference TRBV7-9 and TRBJ2-1, reads DTGVSQNPRHKITKRGQNVTFRCDPISEHNRLYWYRQTLGQGPEFLTYFQNEAQLEKSRLLSDRFSAERPKGSFSTLEIQRTEQGDSAMYLCASSLLGTPLTGEQFFGPGTRLTVL.

This clonotype was recorded at least ten times. The CDR3 DNA sequence: TGCGCCAGCAGCTTGAAAACTAGCTCCTACAATGAGCAGTTCTTC. Translating it yields CASSLKTSSYNEQFF. The gene calls are TRBV5-1 and TRBJ2-1, with D possibly TRBD2 on 5 matching bases. The V gene lost 1 base and the J gene lost 0 bases, with 8 bases spanning the gap. The CDR3 spans 15 residues. CDR1 and CDR2 from the germline V gene are SGHRS and YFSETQ.

This clonotype was detected ten times or more. J is TRBJ1-4 and V is TRBV3-1; D gene uncertain. The V gene's germline CDR1 is LGHDT and CDR2 YNNKEL (reference sequence). The CDR3 sequence is 15 residues long. V lost 4 bases, J lost 0 bases, and 9 bases lay in between. The CDR3 coding sequence is TGTGCCAGCAGCCCATACAGTTCAACTAATGAAAAACTGTTTTTT. It yields the protein CASSPYSSTNEKLFF.

This clonotype was observed a few times. The rearrangement uses TRBV12-3 or TRBV12-4 and TRBJ1-4; no reliable D call. This CDR3 contains 16 residues. Trimming took off 6 bases at V and 5 bases at J, with 19 bases between the two ends. The CDR3 DNA reads as TGTGCCAGCAGCTTTGGTTTAGGGTCCAGGAATGAAAAACTGTTTTTT. Its protein product is CASSFGLGSRNEKLFF.

Many counts were recorded for this clonotype. The V and J genes are TRBV3-1 and TRBJ2-1; 13 bases line up with TRBD2. Germline V gene data show CDR1 as LGHDT and CDR2 as YNNKEL (reference sequence). This CDR3 is 15 amino acids long. After removal of 4 bases from V and 6 bases from J, the junction contained 3 bases not matched to a gene. CDR3 region: CASSLRTSGGNEQFF. The CDR3 region has the DNA TGTGCCAGCAGCCTCCGGACTAGCGGGGGCAATGAGCAGTTCTTC.

The sample holds many counts of this clonotype. The CDR3 here is CASRSPGGEDEKLFF. The DNA for the CDR3 is TGTGCCAGCAGGTCCCCAGGGGGTGAAGATGAAAAACTGTTTTTT. V gene TRBV12-3 or TRBV12-4 combines with J gene TRBJ1-4; the match to TRBD1 covers 7 bases. The V segment lost 6 bases and the J segment 6 bases; nucleotides outside the gene matches: 10. The CDR3 sequence is 15 residues long.

This clonotype has only a few counts. The V gene is TRBV12-3 or TRBV12-4, the J gene TRBJ2-1; tentatively, D is TRBD1 (7 bases). Trimming removed 4 bases at V and 7 bases at J, with 17 bases between. The length of the CDR3 is 15 residues. CDR3: CASSSQGGYTNEQFF. The CDR3 DNA follows: TGTGCCAGCAGTTCCCAGGGGGGCTATACGAATGAGCAGTTCTTC.

The sample holds a few counts of this clonotype. The rearrangement uses TRBV3-1 and TRBJ2-4, with TRBD2 as a possible D gene (5 bases). Germline V gene data show CDR1 as LGHDT and CDR2 as YNNKEL (reference sequence). CDR3 length: 14 amino acids. The ends were cut back, 1 base at V and 5 bases at J, with 9 bases in the middle. The CDR3 DNA reads as TGTGCCAGCAGCCAAGCCTTGCGGGAAAACATTCAGTACTTC. Protein: CASSQALRENIQYF.

This clonotype was seen only a few times. The genes are TRBV5-1 and TRBJ1-1; possibly TRBD1 for D (6 bases). Germline CDR1 and CDR2: SGHRS and YFSETQ. There are 12 residues in the CDR3. V lost 1 base and J lost 8, with 9 bases in between. For the CDR3, the DNA is TGCGCCAGCAGCTTGAGACAGGACGAAGCTTTCTTT. This gives the protein CASSLRQDEAFF.

This clonotype was found many times. This sequence joins TRBV5-1 and TRBJ2-7, with 9 nucleotides matching TRBD1. V dropped 3 bases and J dropped 6; count of bases not matched to a gene: 19. The CDR3 has 18 amino acids. Looked up from germline, CDR1 is SGHRS and CDR2 is YFSETQ. As DNA, the CDR3 is TGCGCCAGCAGCTACCAGGTCGTGGGGGGACAGGGAGCCGGCGAGCAGTACTTC. Amino acid sequence: CASSYQVVGGQGAGEQYF. Using reference TRBV5-1 and TRBJ2-7 for the parts outside the CDR3, the full variable domain is KAGVTQTPRYLIKTRGQQVTLSCSPISGHRSVSWYQQTPGQGLQFLFEYFSETQRNKGNFPGRFSGRQFSNSRSEMNVSTLELGDSALYLCASSYQVVGGQGAGEQYFGPGTRLTVT.

This clonotype occurred many times. The chain couples TRBV5-1 to TRBJ1-6, with 7 bases aligning to TRBD1. The CDR3 is 15 amino acids. V lost 4 bases to trimming and J lost 7 bases; unmatched junction nucleotides: 8. Germline CDR1 and CDR2: SGHRS and YFSETQ. The CDR3: CASSPRQGDNSPLHF. Written as DNA, the CDR3 is TGCGCCAGCAGCCCTCGACAGGGTGACAATTCACCCCTCCACTTT.

There are many counts of this clonotype. This rearrangement joins TRBV12-3 or TRBV12-4 to TRBJ2-1; 11 bases map to TRBD2. CDR3 length: 15 residues. After removal of 7 bases from V and 9 bases from J, the junction contained 11 bases not matched to a gene. CDR3 DNA: TGTGCCAGCACTCGTTCTAGCGGGGGGAATGGTGAGCAGTTCTTC. Residues: CASTRSSGGNGEQFF.

This clonotype appeared many times. The V and J genes are TRBV29-1 and TRBJ2-2; D not certain. Between the trimmed V and J ends, which lost 6 bases and 7 bases, there was a span of 15 bases. Germline CDR1 and CDR2: SQVTM and ANQGSEA. CDR3 length: 13 residues. This chain's CDR3 is CSVEPLGDGELFF. The CDR3 DNA reads as TGCAGCGTGGAACCACTTGGGGACGGGGAGCTGTTTTTT.

This clonotype was seen only a few times. This chain uses TRBV5-1 with TRBJ2-1, with TRBD2 matching over 7 bases. Germline CDR1 reads SGHRS; CDR2 reads YFSETQ. The CDR3 contains 18 residues. Trimming cost V 0 bases and J 1 base; bases outside gene matches: 10. The CDR3 loop is CASSLAGGGLGSYNEQFF. The CDR3 nucleotides are TGCGCCAGCAGCTTGGCGGGGGGAGGATTAGGGTCCTACAATGAGCAGTTCTTC.

The rearrangement links TRBV5-5 to TRBJ1-4; the D is unclear. The CDR3 covers 16 residues. V shed 4 bases and J shed 3 bases, with 16 bases lying between them. The germline gives CDR1 SGHKS, CDR2 YYEKEE (reference sequence). This chain's CDR3 is CASSPTTNRANEKLFF. As DNA, the CDR3 is TGTGCCAGCAGCCCAACCACCAATAGGGCTAATGAAAAACTGTTTTTT. Filled out from reference TRBV5-5 and TRBJ1-4, the complete variable domain reads DAGVTQSPTHLIKTRGQQVTLRCSPISGHKSVSWYQQVLGQGPQFIFQYYEKEERGRGNFPDRFSARQFPNYSSELNVNALLLGDSALYLCASSPTTNRANEKLFFGSGTQLSVL.

For this clonotype: Given a much more abundant clone one base away, this may be a read error. This is likely a read error, given that the CDR3 carries no conserved phenylalanine or tryptophan at its end. The rearrangement links TRBV9 to TRBJ2-7; D uncertain. CDR3 length: 13 amino acids. Trimming removed 3 bases from V and 4 bases from J, with 11 bases in between. Looked up from germline, CDR1 is SGDLS and CDR2 is YYNGEE. The DNA of the CDR3 is TGTGCCAGCAGCGACGGCCCAACGTACGAGCAGTACTCC. The encoded protein is CASSDGPTYEQYS.

This clonotype appeared many times. The chain carries TRBV20-1 and TRBJ2-5; 7 bases are shared with TRBD1. The V gene's germline CDR1 is DFQATT and CDR2 SNEGSKA (reference sequence). Germline trimming cut 4 bases from V and 2 bases from J; bases unmatched to any gene: 7. The CDR3 runs to 14 residues. The CDR3 reads CSAIDRVRQETQYF. The CDR3 DNA reads as TGCAGTGCTATAGACAGGGTGCGGCAAGAGACCCAGTACTTC.

This clonotype was observed at least ten times. The chain joins TRBV5-6 to TRBJ2-5; tentatively, D is TRBD1 (7 bases). The CDR3 contains 13 residues. V lost 5 bases and J 2 bases, leaving 10 bases between the germline ends. In germline, CDR1 is SGHDT, CDR2 YYEEEE. CDR3 nucleotides: TGTGCCAGCAGTGCGGGACAGCAAGAGACCCAGTACTTC. Protein sequence: CASSAGQQETQYF.

This clonotype was counted ten times or more. This rearrangement joins TRBV5-6 to TRBJ2-2; no reliable D call. V lost 6 bases, J lost 1 base, and 13 bases lay in between. Germline V gene data show CDR1 as SGHDT and CDR2 as YYEEEE. This CDR3 has 15 amino acids. The CDR3 DNA follows: TGTGCCAGCACCGCCGGGTTCTTGAACACCGGGGAGCTGTTTTTT. Translation gives CASTAGFLNTGELFF.